These 30 T cell receptor beta chains came from one sample sequenced in a study of T cell responses to AZD1222 COVID-19 vaccine. The repertoire was sequenced with immunoSEQ multiplex PCR; TCRdb's copy has only in-frame clones and lacks some. The table records about 140,000 clones, approximately 93% of them present only once. This specimen consisted of peripheral blood, obtained after recovery from COVID-19. The receptors were gathered from an adult who had recovered from COVID-19.

The chain carries TRBV6-1 and TRBJ1-2, with a tentative D call TRBD1 (6 bases). The CDR3 runs 14 residues. Germline CDR1 is MNHNS and CDR2 is SASEGT. Trimming cost V 0 bases and J 3 bases, with 8 bases left between them. The CDR3 sequence: CASSEAPGDYGYTF. CDR3 coding DNA: TGTGCCAGCAGTGAAGCCCCAGGGGACTATGGCTACACCTTC.

The chain has TRBV9 and TRBJ1-1; D unresolved. V lost 6 bases to trimming and J lost 1 base, with 13 bases between them. Germline-derived CDR1 and CDR2 are SGDLS and YYNGEE. The CDR3 has 14 amino acids. The CDR3 protein is CASTRGERNTEAFF. Written as DNA, the CDR3 is TGTGCCAGCACCAGAGGCGAGCGGAACACTGAAGCTTTCTTT.

The genes are TRBV7-3 and TRBJ2-1; a possible D gene is TRBD1 (6 bases). The germline CDR1 and CDR2 sequences are SGHTA and FQGTGA. This CDR3 spans 13 amino acids. V was trimmed by 5 bases and J by 11 bases, leaving 16 bases between them. CDR3 region: CASSADRSDKQFF. CDR3 DNA sequence: TGTGCCAGCAGCGCCGACAGGAGCGACAAGCAGTTCTTC.

The chain carries TRBV25-1 and TRBJ1-1; D may be TRBD1 (5 bases). The germline V and J ends were trimmed by 3 bases and 5 bases, with 13 bases remaining between them. The CDR3 contains 14 residues. Germline values: CDR1 MGHDK, CDR2 SYGVNS. The CDR3 nucleotides read TGTGCCAGCAGTGATCCTGTACAGGATACTGAAGCTTTCTTT. It specifies CASSDPVQDTEAFF.

This clone was counted a single time. This chain connects TRBV14 to TRBJ2-7; D gene unclear. V was clipped by 2 bases and J by 2 bases, with 10 bases between them. This CDR3 spans 14 amino acids. CDR1 and CDR2 from the germline V gene are SGHDN and FVKESK. The CDR3, as DNA: TGTGCCAGCAGCCAACGGTTCAATCCCTACGAGCAGTACTTC. This encodes CASSQRFNPYEQYF.

V and J are TRBV10-3 and TRBJ1-5; D is perhaps TRBD1 (5 bases). CDR1 ENHRY and CDR2 SYGVKD come from the germline V gene. Trimming shortened V by 7 bases and J by 7 bases, and 14 bases separated the two germline ends. CDR3 length equals 13 residues. The CDR3 coding sequence is TGTGCCATCACGGGGGGGACTGGGCAGCCCCAGCATTTT. This codes for CAITGGTGQPQHF.

The rearrangement joins TRBV12-5 to TRBJ2-7; D not certain. The CDR3 has 14 residues. Trimming pared 1 base from V and 2 bases from J, leaving 9 bases between. CDR1 and CDR2 (germline): LGHNT, FRNRAP. This CDR3 is CASGLGTDPYEQYF. The CDR3 DNA follows: TGTGCTAGTGGTTTGGGGACGGACCCCTACGAGCAGTACTTC.

The V gene is TRBV28, the J gene TRBJ1-2; D not resolved. Germline V gene data show CDR1 as MDHEN and CDR2 as SYDVKM. The germline V and J ends were trimmed by 3 bases and 9 bases, with 14 bases remaining between them. The CDR3 is made up of 13 amino acids. The CDR3 spells CASSLAPQRSYTF. CDR3 coding DNA: TGTGCCAGCAGTTTGGCCCCTCAGAGAAGCTACACCTTC.

In this sample, this clone turned up once. This rearrangement joins TRBV5-1 to TRBJ2-1, with 12 bases fitting TRBD2. Germline V gene lookup returns CDR1 SGHRS and CDR2 YFSETQ. The trim removed 0 bases at V and 7 bases at J, leaving 8 bases unmatched. The CDR3 extends over 17 amino acids. CDR3 in amino acids: CASSLAATSGSMNEQFF. CDR3 nucleotides: TGCGCCAGCAGCTTGGCCGCGACTAGCGGGAGCATGAATGAGCAGTTCTTC. Full variable domain (remainder filled in from reference TRBV5-1 and TRBJ2-1): KAGVTQTPRYLIKTRGQQVTLSCSPISGHRSVSWYQQTPGQGLQFLFEYFSETQRNKGNFPGRFSGRQFSNSRSEMNVSTLELGDSALYLCASSLAATSGSMNEQFFGPGTRLTVL.

V gene TRBV24-1 combines with J gene TRBJ2-5, with TRBD2 as a possible D gene (6 bases). Germline V CDR1 and CDR2: KGHDR, SFDVKD. The CDR3 runs 11 residues. The V end was cut by 10 bases, the J end by 2 bases, with 7 bases between. The CDR3 region has the DNA TGTGCCACGGGGAGGCAAGAGACCCAGTACTTC. Protein sequence: CATGRQETQYF.

This clone was detected a few times. The chain carries TRBV28 and TRBJ1-1, with D perhaps TRBD1 (6 bases). Trimming took 5 bases from V and 11 from J, leaving 15 bases between them. This CDR3 has 12 residues. Germline-derived CDR1 and CDR2 are MDHEN and SYDVKM. CDR3 DNA: TGTGCCAGCAGTACTGTAAGGACAGAGGCTTTCTTT. This gives the protein CASSTVRTEAFF.

This chain links TRBV30 with TRBJ1-6, with D tentatively TRBD1 (5 bases). The CDR3 has 16 residues. Germline V gene lookup returns CDR1 GTSNPN and CDR2 SVGIG (reference sequence). The V gene lost 4 bases and the J gene lost 5 bases, with 18 bases spanning the gap. CDR3 region: CAWKGGGLRHNSPLHF. As DNA, the CDR3 is TGTGCCTGGAAGGGCGGGGGTCTCCGGCATAATTCACCCCTCCACTTT.

This clone has just one count. The chain couples TRBV28 to TRBJ1-2; no reliable D call. Germline V gene lookup returns CDR1 MDHEN and CDR2 SYDVKM. The CDR3 contains 12 residues. Trimming removed 8 bases at V and 4 bases at J, with 11 bases between. CDR3: CASLGVPYGYTF. CDR3 DNA: TGTGCCAGCCTCGGGGTACCCTATGGCTACACCTTC.

The V gene is TRBV10-1, the J gene TRBJ2-3, with D possibly matching TRBD2 (6 bases). This CDR3 has 13 amino acids. Between the trimmed V and J ends, which lost 2 bases and 10 bases, there was a span of 13 bases. Germline loops: CDR1 WNHNN, CDR2 SYGVQD (reference sequence). DNA of the CDR3: TGCGCCAGCAGTGAGCCGGGGACTTCTGCGCAGTATTTT. It yields the protein CASSEPGTSAQYF.

This chain uses TRBV5-1 with TRBJ2-1; 8 bases are a match to TRBD2. The CDR3 contains 16 residues. Germline CDR1 and CDR2: SGHRS and YFSETQ. Trimming at V came to 1 base and at J to 0 bases, leaving 3 bases not matched to a gene. CDR3 sequence (DNA): TGCGCCAGCAGCTTGCTAGCGGGTAGCTCCTACAATGAGCAGTTCTTC. Amino acids: CASSLLAGSSYNEQFF.

The V and J genes are TRBV27 and TRBJ2-7; 13 bases line up with TRBD2. The CDR3 is 16 residues long. The V and J ends lost 5 bases and 6 bases, in that order; junction bases with no gene match: 10. Germline V gene lookup returns CDR1 MNHEY and CDR2 SMNVEV (reference sequence). CDR3 coding DNA: TGTGCCAGCAGTCCCCTACTAGCGGGAGGGGTCTTCGAGCAGTACTTC. It encodes CASSPLLAGGVFEQYF.

The chain employs TRBV29-1 and TRBJ2-7; D is ambiguous. V was pared by 5 bases and J by 1 base, with 6 bases between. The CDR3 spans 11 residues. The germline CDR1 and CDR2 sequences are SQVTM and ANQGSEA. The DNA of the CDR3 is TGCAGCGTTCTTCAATCCTACGAGCAGTACTTC. It specifies CSVLQSYEQYF.

The chain carries TRBV5-8 and TRBJ1-5; TRBD1 agrees at 10 bases. Per germline, CDR1 SGHTS and CDR2 YDEGEE. The CDR3 spans 14 residues. Trimming removed 5 bases from V and 4 bases from J; junction bases left unmatched: 3. DNA of the CDR3: TGTGCCAGCAGGGGACAGGGGCGGAATCAGCCCCAGCATTTT. The encoded protein is CASRGQGRNQPQHF.

V gene TRBV9 combines with J gene TRBJ1-6; the D is unclear. The CDR3 loop spans 15 amino acids. Trimming took off 0 bases at V and 5 bases at J, with 9 bases between the two ends. Looked up from germline, CDR1 is SGDLS and CDR2 is YYNGEE. CDR3 residues: CASSVGQIDNSPLHF. In DNA, the CDR3 is TGTGCCAGCAGCGTAGGGCAGATCGATAATTCACCCCTCCACTTT.

The chain uses TRBV7-3 and TRBJ2-2; 8 nucleotides match TRBD1. The CDR3 length is 20 residues. The V gene end was trimmed by 1 base and the J gene end by 5 bases; junction bases not matched to a gene: 18. Germline V gene data show CDR1 as SGHTA and CDR2 as FQGTGA. CDR3 in DNA: TGTGCCAGCAGCTTAATAGGTGTAAGGGCAGGGGGCGCTTTGACCGGGGAGCTGTTTTTT. Translation gives CASSLIGVRAGGALTGELFF.

This chain joins TRBV19 and TRBJ2-3; 9 nucleotides agree with TRBD1. Germline V lookup: CDR1 LNHDA, CDR2 SQIVND (reference sequence). V lost 6 bases to trimming and J lost 3 bases; unmatched junction nucleotides: 7. This CDR3 is 15 amino acids long. The DNA of the CDR3 is TGTGCCAGTAGGGACAGGGGTTTAAGGACAGATACGCAGTATTTT. This translates into CASRDRGLRTDTQYF.

J is TRBJ2-3 and V is TRBV28; TRBD2 matches at 11 bases. J gave up 5 bases and V 1 base, and 11 bases lay outside the gene matches. Germline V gives CDR1 MDHEN, CDR2 SYDVKM. The CDR3 loop spans 18 amino acids. The CDR3 nucleotides read TGTGCCAGCAGTTTATTCTCCGGGACTAGCGGCTCCCGAGATACGCAGTATTTT. This gives the protein CASSLFSGTSGSRDTQYF.

The V call is TRBV2, the J call TRBJ2-3; no definite D call. The CDR3 runs 15 residues. The germline V gene encodes CDR1 SNHLY and CDR2 FYNNEI. Trimming removed 6 bases at V and 0 bases at J, with 13 bases between. The CDR3 loop reads CASRPLPSSTDTQYF. Written as DNA, the CDR3 is TGTGCCAGCAGACCTCTCCCCTCTAGCACAGATACGCAGTATTTT.

The gene calls are TRBV7-9 and TRBJ2-7; 7 bases map to TRBD1. Germline values: CDR1 SEHNR, CDR2 FQNEAQ (reference sequence). CDR3 length: 13 amino acids. V shed 4 bases, J shed 3 bases, and the junction held 3 bases outside the gene matches. This chain's CDR3 is CASSSWTGYEQYF. In DNA form, the CDR3 reads TGTGCCAGCAGCTCCTGGACAGGCTACGAGCAGTACTTC. Full variable domain (outside the CDR3, taken from reference TRBV7-9 and TRBJ2-7): DTGVSQNPRHKITKRGQNVTFRCDPISEHNRLYWYRQTLGQGPEFLTYFQNEAQLEKSRLLSDRFSAERPKGSFSTLEIQRTEQGDSAMYLCASSSWTGYEQYFGPGTRLTVT.

J is TRBJ2-5 and V is TRBV30, with TRBD2 matching 12 bases. The ends lost 2 bases at V and 5 bases at J; junction bases unmatched: 9. This CDR3 region has 16 residues. Germline V lookup: CDR1 GTSNPN, CDR2 SVGIG (reference sequence). The CDR3 sequence: CAWSSGTSGSTETQYF. CDR3 sequence (DNA): TGTGCCTGGAGTTCCGGGACTAGCGGGTCAACGGAGACCCAGTACTTC. Full variable domain (missing parts from reference TRBV30 and TRBJ2-5): SQTIHQWPATLVQPVGSPLSLECTVEGTSNPNLYWYRQAAGRGLQLLFYSVGIGQISSEVPQNLSASRPQDRQFILSSKKLLLSDSGFYLCAWSSGTSGSTETQYFGPGTRLLVL.

The chain combines TRBV5-6 with TRBJ1-5; TRBD1 matches at 7 bases. The germline gives CDR1 SGHDT, CDR2 YYEEEE. V trimming: 2 bases; J trimming: 2 bases; junction bases outside the gene matches: 1. The CDR3 loop spans 14 amino acids. The CDR3 DNA follows: TGTGCCAGCAGCTTCGGGACAGGCAATCAGCCCCAGCATTTT. It specifies CASSFGTGNQPQHF. The whole variable domain, filled in from reference TRBV5-6 and TRBJ1-5, reads DAGVTQSPTHLIKTRGQQVTLRCSPKSGHDTVSWYQQALGQGPQFIFQYYEEEERQRGNFPDRFSGHQFPNYSSELNVNALLLGDSALYLCASSFGTGNQPQHFGDGTRLSIL.

The chain joins TRBV28 to TRBJ1-1, with unresolved D. CDR3 length equals 12 residues. CDR1 is MDHEN and CDR2 is SYDVKM in the germline V gene. Trimming shortened V by 6 bases and J by 0 bases, and 5 bases separated the two germline ends. CDR3 protein: CASRIMNTEAFF. The CDR3 nucleotides are TGTGCCAGCAGAATAATGAACACTGAAGCTTTCTTT.

V gene TRBV4-1 combines with J gene TRBJ2-7; TRBD2 might be the D (6 bases). The germline V gene encodes CDR1 MGHRA and CDR2 YSYEKL. Trimming took 1 base from V and 4 from J, leaving 23 bases between them. This CDR3 has 18 residues. CDR3 bases: TGCGCCAGCAGCCAAGGGGATACCGGGGCGGGAACCGCATACGAGCAGTACTTC. Amino acid sequence: CASSQGDTGAGTAYEQYF.

This chain links TRBV5-1 with TRBJ2-2; possibly TRBD1 for D (5 bases). CDR3 length: 15 residues. The germline V gene has CDR1 SGHRS and CDR2 YFSETQ. With 4 bases removed from V and 0 bases from J, the gap between germline ends came to 10 bases. The chain's CDR3 is CASSPATANTGELFF. The CDR3 region has the DNA TGCGCCAGCAGCCCGGCGACAGCGAACACCGGGGAGCTGTTTTTT.

This rearrangement joins TRBV6-6 to TRBJ1-1; D call uncertain. Germline assignment: CDR1 MNHNY and CDR2 SVGAGI (reference sequence). The CDR3 length is 13 residues. Deletions cut 5 bases from V and 6 bases from J, with 13 bases between. The CDR3 here is CASSPGDIAEAFF. In DNA form, the CDR3 reads TGTGCCAGCAGTCCGGGAGACATTGCTGAAGCTTTCTTT.